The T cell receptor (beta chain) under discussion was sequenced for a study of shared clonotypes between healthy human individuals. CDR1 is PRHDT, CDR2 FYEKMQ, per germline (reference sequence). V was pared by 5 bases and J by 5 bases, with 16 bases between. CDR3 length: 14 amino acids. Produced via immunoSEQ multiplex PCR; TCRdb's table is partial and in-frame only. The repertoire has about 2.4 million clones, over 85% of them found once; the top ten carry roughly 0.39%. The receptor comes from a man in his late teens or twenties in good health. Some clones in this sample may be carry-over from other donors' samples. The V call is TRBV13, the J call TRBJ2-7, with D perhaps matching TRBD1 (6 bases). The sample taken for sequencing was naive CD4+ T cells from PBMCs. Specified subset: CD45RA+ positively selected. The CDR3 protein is CASSTKTGSHEQYF. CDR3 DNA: TGTGCCAGCAGCACCAAAACAGGGTCCCACGAGCAGTACTTC.